Presented here are 31 T cell receptor beta chains from one specimen sequenced in a study of T cell responses to AZD1222 COVID-19 vaccine. Profiling relied on immunoSEQ multiplex PCR, and the TCRdb table lists in-frame clones only, not all of them. The sample yields about 120,000 clones, approximately 85% seen once. The source was peripheral blood, collected on day 0 of MenACWY control vaccination. The receptors were gathered from an adult in good health.

The chain employs TRBV6-5 and TRBJ1-5, with 9 bases fitting TRBD1. The germline V gene has CDR1 MNHEY and CDR2 SVGAGI. This CDR3 contains 15 residues. Germline trimming cut 5 bases from V and 2 bases from J; bases unmatched to any gene: 4. The CDR3 bases are TGTGCCAGCAGTACAGGGGGCACGGGCAATCAGCCCCAGCATTTT. Protein product: CASSTGGTGNQPQHF.

The chain couples TRBV6-5 to TRBJ1-5; maybe TRBD1 (5 bases). The V and J ends lost 5 bases and 0 bases respectively, with 11 bases between them. CDR3 size: 15 residues. Germline-derived CDR1 and CDR2 are MNHEY and SVGAGI. CDR3 sequence reads: CASSPQGPSNQPQHF. CDR3 DNA sequence: TGTGCCAGCAGTCCCCAGGGACCTAGCAATCAGCCCCAGCATTTT.

This rearrangement joins TRBV11-2 to TRBJ1-1; no reliable D call. Trimming took 3 bases from V and 1 from J, leaving 9 bases between them. Germline CDR1 and CDR2: SGHAT and FQNNGV. CDR3 length: 14 residues. The CDR3 spells CASSFYIANTEAFF. CDR3 nucleotides: TGTGCCAGCAGCTTCTACATAGCGAACACTGAAGCTTTCTTT.

The chain carries TRBV7-8 and TRBJ2-7; 10 nucleotides align to TRBD2. CDR1 SGHVS and CDR2 FQNEAQ come from the germline V gene. With 2 bases clipped from V and 9 bases from J, the junction kept 10 bases outside the gene matches. The CDR3 consists of 15 residues. This CDR3 reads CASSLLRTSGGGQYF. The CDR3 DNA follows: TGTGCCAGCAGCTTATTGCGGACTAGCGGAGGGGGGCAGTACTTC. Filled out from reference TRBV7-8 and TRBJ2-7, the complete variable domain reads GAGVSQSPRYKVAKRGQDVALRCDPISGHVSLFWYQQALGQGPEFLTYFQNEAQLDKSGLPSDRFFAERPEGSVSTLKIQRTQQEDSAVYLCASSLLRTSGGGQYFGPGTRLTVT.

The rearrangement joins TRBV11-3 to TRBJ1-3, with D unclear. The germline V gene has CDR1 SGHNT and CDR2 YENEEA. This CDR3 is built from 13 residues. The V end was cut by 4 bases, the J end by 0 bases, with 4 bases between. In nucleotides, the CDR3 is TGTGCCAGCAGCTGGGGCTCTGGAAACACCATATATTTT. It is translated as CASSWGSGNTIYF.

This rearrangement joins TRBV18 to TRBJ1-1, with a possible D match to TRBD1 (5 bases). Trimming took off 4 bases at V and 3 bases at J, with 15 bases between the two ends. This CDR3 region has 15 residues. CDR1 is KGHSH and CDR2 is LQKENI in the germline V gene. CDR3 residues: CASSRMHGGDTEAFF. The CDR3 DNA is TGTGCCAGCTCACGGATGCATGGGGGGGACACTGAAGCTTTCTTT.

V is TRBV6-4 and J is TRBJ2-6, with D perhaps matching TRBD1 (6 bases). V was pared by 3 bases and J by 1 base, with 10 bases between. This CDR3 has 16 amino acids. Germline lookup yields CDR1 MRHNA and CDR2 SNTAGT. The CDR3 here is CASSETGPSGANVLTF. CDR3 coding DNA: TGTGCCAGCAGTGAAACAGGGCCGTCTGGGGCCAACGTCCTGACTTTC.

V usage is TRBV7-9 and J usage is TRBJ1-6; no reliable D call. The germline CDR1 and CDR2 sequences are SEHNR and FQNEAQ (reference sequence). This CDR3 is 14 amino acids long. The V gene lost 5 bases and the J gene lost 6 bases, with 11 bases spanning the gap. The CDR3: CASSASGPNSPLHF. CDR3 sequence (DNA): TGTGCCAGCAGCGCATCGGGCCCTAATTCACCCCTCCACTTT.

The chain has TRBV11-1 and TRBJ2-7, with TRBD2 identical over 10 bases. V lost 5 bases, J lost 0 bases, and 4 bases stayed unmatched. Germline CDR1 is SGHAT and CDR2 is FQDESV (reference sequence). The CDR3 sequence is 15 residues long. The CDR3 DNA follows: TGTGCCAGCAGCGTTGCTAGCGGGAGCTCCTACGAGCAGTACTTC. Amino acids: CASSVASGSSYEQYF. Full variable domain (missing parts from reference TRBV11-1 and TRBJ2-7): EAEVAQSPRYKITEKSQAVAFWCDPISGHATLYWYRQILGQGPELLVQFQDESVVDDSQLPKDRFSAERLKGVDSTLKIQPAELGDSAMYLCASSVASGSSYEQYFGPGTRLTVT.

The rearrangement links TRBV19 to TRBJ2-2; no firm D call. The V gene lost 6 bases and the J gene lost 1 base, with 9 bases spanning the gap. The CDR3 is 14 amino acids. The germline V gene encodes CDR1 LNHDA and CDR2 SQIVND (reference sequence). The CDR3 sequence: CASSLELNTGELFF. The CDR3 region has the DNA TGTGCCAGTAGCCTCGAATTGAACACCGGGGAGCTGTTTTTT.

CDR3: CSVVHTGTGITEAFF. CDR3 in DNA: TGCAGCGTTGTACACACCGGGACAGGGATCACTGAAGCTTTCTTT. The rearrangement uses TRBV29-1 and TRBJ1-1; 9 bases align to TRBD1. Germline V CDR1 and CDR2: SQVTM, ANQGSEA. Trimming at V came to 4 bases and at J to 4 bases, leaving 10 bases not matched to a gene. This CDR3 is built from 15 residues.

This chain uses TRBV19 with TRBJ1-5; 7 bases fit TRBD1. V shed 9 bases, J shed 6 bases, and the junction held 8 bases outside the gene matches. This CDR3 comprises 13 residues. The germline V gene has CDR1 LNHDA and CDR2 SQIVND (reference sequence). In DNA form, the CDR3 reads TGTGCCAGCAGGGGGGAAGGGGGTCAGCCCCAGCATTTT. This codes for CASRGEGGQPQHF.

The chain couples TRBV29-1 to TRBJ1-1; D gene ambiguous. Per the germline V gene, CDR1 is SQVTM and CDR2 is ANQGSEA. The CDR3 has 15 residues. The V end was cut by 7 bases, the J end by 3 bases, with 21 bases between. In DNA form, the CDR3 reads TGCAGCGCCCCAATCGGCCCTCAGCCCGACACTGAAGCTTTCTTT. It yields the protein CSAPIGPQPDTEAFF.

This clone has just a few counts. The chain combines TRBV9 with TRBJ2-2; D not resolved. Germline V lookup: CDR1 SGDLS, CDR2 YYNGEE. Trimming took off 5 bases at V and 3 bases at J, with 8 bases between the two ends. The CDR3 runs 13 residues. Here the CDR3 reads CASRDTDTGELFF. The DNA for the CDR3 is TGTGCCAGCAGAGATACCGACACCGGGGAGCTGTTTTTT.

The chain uses TRBV28 and TRBJ1-6; a possible D gene is TRBD1 (5 bases). The germline V gene encodes CDR1 MDHEN and CDR2 SYDVKM. The CDR3 extends over 15 amino acids. The ends were cut back, 3 bases at V and 5 bases at J, with 11 bases in the middle. This CDR3 reads CASSFWAGNNSPLHF. DNA for the CDR3: TGTGCCAGCAGTTTTTGGGCAGGGAATAATTCACCCCTCCACTTT.

DNA of the CDR3: TGTGCCAGAAGCTTGGCCGGACTAGCGGGAGGAGTCGGTACGCAGTATTTT. This sequence encodes CARSLAGLAGGVGTQYF. The chain links TRBV5-3 to TRBJ2-3; TRBD2 aligns across 14 bases. TRBV5-3 is reported as an ORF; its role is uncertain. CDR3 length: 17 amino acids. With V trimmed by 0 bases and J by 8 bases, 8 bases remained unmatched.

This chain joins TRBV19 and TRBJ1-5; no firm D call. Germline CDR1 reads LNHDA; CDR2 reads SQIVND (reference sequence). Trimming cost V 3 bases and J 0 bases, with 9 bases left between them. The CDR3 is 15 residues long. As DNA, the CDR3 is TGTGCCAGTAGTATTGTCGATTATAGCAATCAGCCCCAGCATTTT. Translating it yields CASSIVDYSNQPQHF.

The chain uses TRBV27 and TRBJ1-4, with D hard to call. Trimming left V 4 bases short and J 4 bases short, with 16 bases between. CDR1 MNHEY and CDR2 SMNVEV come from the germline V gene (reference sequence). The CDR3 has 16 residues. CDR3 nucleotides: TGTGCCAGCAGTTCCTTACGCGGTTTGGATAATGAAAAACTGTTTTTT. Its translation is CASSSLRGLDNEKLFF.

This clone was observed a single time. The chain carries TRBV29-1 and TRBJ2-7; 10 bases are a match to TRBD2. V shed 4 bases and J 3 bases; nucleotides not matched to a gene: 3. The CDR3 contains 13 residues. From germline, CDR1 is SQVTM and CDR2 ANQGSEA. CDR3 in DNA: TGCAGCGTTGGTACTAGCGGGATCTACGAGCAGTACTTC. It codes for CSVGTSGIYEQYF.

The chain joins TRBV30 to TRBJ2-7; D unresolved. This CDR3 comprises 13 residues. V dropped 0 bases and J dropped 4 bases, with 10 bases sitting between them. The V gene's germline CDR1 is GTSNPN and CDR2 SVGIG (reference sequence). DNA of the CDR3: TGTGCCTGGAGTGTTCGATCGGGTTACGAGCAGTACTTC. Translation gives CAWSVRSGYEQYF.

V gene TRBV2 combines with J gene TRBJ2-1; D is ambiguous. The V end lost 4 bases, the J end lost 7 bases, and 8 bases lay between the germline ends. This CDR3 is built from 12 residues. CDR1 and CDR2 (germline): SNHLY, FYNNEI. CDR3 sequence reads: CASSVRLNEQFF. For the CDR3, the DNA is TGTGCCAGCAGTGTTAGGCTAAATGAGCAGTTCTTC.

The chain uses TRBV28 and TRBJ2-7, with TRBD2 identical over 9 bases. There are 15 residues in the CDR3. Germline V CDR1 and CDR2: MDHEN, SYDVKM. Trimming removed 6 bases from V and 5 bases from J; junction bases left unmatched: 11. CDR3 bases: TGTGCCAGCAGCCTGGGGGGCGGGAGGGTGAACGAGCAGTACTTC. It translates to CASSLGGGRVNEQYF.

The rearrangement joins TRBV7-9 to TRBJ2-1; possibly TRBD1 for D (5 bases). Germline V gene lookup returns CDR1 SEHNR and CDR2 FQNEAQ (reference sequence). V was clipped by 2 bases and J by 6 bases, with 11 bases between them. This CDR3 region has 14 residues. This chain's CDR3 is CASSLRGRTNEQFF. CDR3 bases: TGTGCCAGCAGCTTAAGGGGCCGGACCAATGAGCAGTTCTTC.

The chain uses TRBV27 and TRBJ1-4; TRBD1 aligns across 7 bases. J gave up 7 bases and V 5 bases, and 1 base lay outside the gene matches. The CDR3 contains 12 residues. Germline CDR1 is MNHEY and CDR2 is SMNVEV (reference sequence). CDR3 region: CASSHRGEKLFF. DNA for the CDR3: TGTGCCAGCAGTCACAGGGGTGAAAAACTGTTTTTT.

The chain recombines TRBV9 with TRBJ2-7, with D maybe TRBD2 (6 bases). The V end lost 4 bases, the J end lost 2 bases, and 13 bases lay between the germline ends. The CDR3 extends over 14 amino acids. The germline CDR1 and CDR2 sequences are SGDLS and YYNGEE. The CDR3 sequence is CASSPRSGTYEQYF. The CDR3 region has the DNA TGTGCCAGCAGCCCACGTAGCGGAACCTACGAGCAGTACTTC.

The rearrangement uses TRBV3-1 (or the pseudogene TRBV3-2) and TRBJ2-4; D perhaps matches TRBD2 (5 bases). The CDR3 runs to 14 residues. Trimming pared 1 base from V and 9 bases from J, leaving 13 bases between. Germline V CDR1 and CDR2: LGHDT, YNNKEL (reference sequence). CDR3 loop: CASSQVGSVGIQYF. In DNA, the CDR3 is TGTGCCAGCAGCCAAGTGGGGAGTGTTGGCATTCAGTACTTC.

On this clone itself: Other DNA sequences in the sample encode the same CDR3. The CDR3 loop reads CASSESGSYGYTF. CDR3 DNA: TGCGCCAGCAGTGAGTCCGGGTCCTATGGCTACACCTTC. This chain connects TRBV10-1 to TRBJ1-2; D uncertain. Germline V lookup: CDR1 WNHNN, CDR2 SYGVQD (reference sequence). The CDR3 runs 13 residues. V lost 0 bases to trimming and J lost 4 bases, with 6 bases between them.

The chain employs TRBV5-4 and TRBJ2-3; 7 nucleotides agree with TRBD2. J lost 0 bases, V lost 4 bases, and 11 bases had no gene match. The CDR3 extends over 17 amino acids. Germline V gives CDR1 SGHNT, CDR2 YYREEE (reference sequence). The CDR3 is CASSAGGTGVSTDTQYF. CDR3 coding DNA: TGTGCCAGCAGCGCCGGGGGGACGGGAGTAAGCACAGATACGCAGTATTTT.

This rearrangement joins TRBV30 to TRBJ2-1; 9 bases are a match to TRBD2. CDR3 length equals 14 residues. Germline V CDR1 and CDR2: GTSNPN, SVGIG (reference sequence). After removal of 4 bases from V and 4 bases from J, the junction contained 5 bases not matched to a gene. The chain's CDR3 is CAWTGTSRYNEQFF. The CDR3 DNA is TGTGCCTGGACCGGGACTAGCAGGTACAATGAGCAGTTCTTC.

This chain uses TRBV28 with TRBJ1-5, with TRBD1 matching over 7 bases. The germline V gene has CDR1 MDHEN and CDR2 SYDVKM. The CDR3 is 16 residues long. J gave up 7 bases and V 6 bases, and 15 bases lay outside the gene matches. The CDR3 nucleotides read TGTGCCAGCAGGCGACTGAAGTGGGACAGACGGCAGCCCCAGCATTTT. It translates to CASRRLKWDRRQPQHF. The whole variable domain, remainder taken from reference TRBV28 and TRBJ1-5, is DVKVTQSSRYLVKRTGEKVFLECVQDMDHENMFWYRQDPGLGLRLIYFSYDVKMKEKGDIPEGYSVSREKKERFSLILESASTNQTSMYLCASRRLKWDRRQPQHFGDGTRLSIL.

V is TRBV28 and J is TRBJ1-1, with D maybe TRBD1 (5 bases). Germline lookup yields CDR1 MDHEN and CDR2 SYDVKM. This CDR3 is built from 12 residues. V gave up 5 bases and J gave up 11 bases, with 15 bases separating them. CDR3 in amino acids: CASSHQGGDAFF. In DNA, the CDR3 is TGTGCCAGCAGTCACCAGGGAGGAGATGCTTTCTTT.